These T cell receptor beta chains were read from a single sample in a study of T cell responses to AZD1222 COVID-19 vaccine. The table came from immunoSEQ multiplex PCR; TCRdb's copy has only in-frame clones and leaves some out. Among some 30,000 clones listed, more than 85% were seen once. The sequenced sample was peripheral blood, obtained on day 0 of AZD1222 vaccination. The receptors derive from an adult in good health. Each CDR3 is given with its conserved first and last residue. D genes are given only for firm matches. The size entry is marked missing in some rows and otherwise reads once, few, many or a size class.

d_call: TRBD1
v_call: TRBV12-3/TRBV12-4
clone_size: NA
j_call: TRBJ1-5
cdr3_aa: CASRDRGVNTQHF
cdr3_nt: TGTGCCAGCAGGGACAGGGGAGTCAATACCCAGCATTTT

d_call: TRBD1
v_call: TRBV11-2
clone_size: NA
j_call: TRBJ1-2
cdr3_aa: CASSRDRGDYGYTF
cdr3_nt: TGTGCCAGCAGCCGAGACAGGGGAGACTATGGCTACACCTTC

d_call: NA
v_call: TRBV10-3
clone_size: NA
j_call: TRBJ2-2
cdr3_aa: CATGTGTNTGELFF
cdr3_nt: TGTGCCACGGGTACGGGGACGAACACCGGGGAGCTGTTTTTT

d_call: NA
v_call: TRBV3-1/TRBV3-2
clone_size: NA
j_call: TRBJ2-1
cdr3_aa: CASSPDSDNEQFF
cdr3_nt: TGTGCCAGCAGCCCCGACTCCGACAATGAGCAGTTCTTC

d_call: TRBD2
v_call: TRBV4-3
clone_size: NA
j_call: TRBJ2-3
cdr3_aa: CASSPQVAAGGLRDTQYF
cdr3_nt: TGCGCCAGCAGCCCCCAGGTGGCGGCGGGGGGCCTCAGAGATACGCAGTATTTT

d_call: NA
v_call: TRBV19
clone_size: NA
j_call: TRBJ1-2
cdr3_aa: CASSTGESGYTF
cdr3_nt: TGTGCCAGTAGTACAGGGGAGAGCGGCTACACCTTC

d_call: NA
v_call: TRBV6-5
clone_size: NA
j_call: TRBJ1-2
cdr3_aa: CASSSPSGGIGYTF
cdr3_nt: TGTGCCAGCAGTAGTCCCTCGGGGGGCATTGGCTACACCTTC

d_call: NA
v_call: TRBV7-2
clone_size: NA
j_call: TRBJ1-4
cdr3_aa: CASSILGPIGPNEKLFF
cdr3_nt: TGTGCCAGCAGCATACTCGGCCCAATTGGACCTAATGAAAAACTGTTTTTT

d_call: NA
v_call: TRBV5-4
clone_size: few
j_call: TRBJ1-4
cdr3_aa: CASSWGDGRTDEKLFF
cdr3_nt: TGTGCCAGCAGCTGGGGGGACGGCAGGACGGATGAAAAACTGTTTTTT

d_call: NA
v_call: TRBV24-1
clone_size: once
j_call: TRBJ2-7
cdr3_aa: CATSDMTRDEQYF
cdr3_nt: TGTGCCACCAGTGATATGACCCGGGACGAGCAGTACTTC

d_call: NA
v_call: TRBV6-5
clone_size: NA
j_call: TRBJ1-2
cdr3_aa: CASSLEAGYGYTF
cdr3_nt: TGTGCCAGCAGTTTGGAGGCAGGGTATGGCTACACCTTC

d_call: NA
v_call: TRBV11-2
clone_size: NA
j_call: TRBJ2-3
cdr3_aa: CASSPRPGVGTDTQYF
cdr3_nt: TGTGCCAGCAGCCCGAGGCCGGGAGTAGGCACAGATACGCAGTATTTT

d_call: TRBD1
v_call: TRBV7-9
clone_size: NA
j_call: TRBJ1-2
cdr3_aa: CASSQPGTGHGYTF
cdr3_nt: TGTGCCAGCAGCCAACCCGGGACAGGGCATGGCTACACCTTC

d_call: TRBD1
v_call: TRBV28
clone_size: NA
j_call: TRBJ1-1
cdr3_aa: CASKGAVLNTEAFF
cdr3_nt: TGTGCCAGCAAGGGGGCAGTCTTGAACACTGAAGCTTTCTTT